The T cell receptor beta chain described here comes from a study of post-analysis software for immune sequencing data. Study outcomes and limitations: Controls showed lower frequencies than patients for five TRBV segments, and TRBV5-6, TRBV5-1 and TRBV20-1 were among these.

Unique molecular identifiers were present in the TCR beta cDNA libraries. TCRdb itself ran the PCR reads through MiXCR, one entry per CDR3 protein. The sample carries approximately 690,000 distinct CDR3 sequences, approximately 59% recorded once. The CDR3 runs 18 residues. Looked up from germline, CDR1 is DFQATT and CDR2 is SNEGSKA (reference sequence). V lost 1 base and J 8 bases, leaving 29 bases between the germline ends. The table lists this clonotype with a few counts. Its specificity is unknown. The receptor was isolated from a girl aged 2 to 10 with multiple sclerosis. This chain joins TRBV20-1 and TRBJ1-2; D perhaps matches TRBD1 (6 bases). Sample: blood. The CDR3 sequence is CSARVRTDELKPARGYTF. As DNA, the CDR3 is TGCAGTGCTAGAGTTAGGACAGACGAACTAAAACCCGCTCGGGGCTACACCTTC.